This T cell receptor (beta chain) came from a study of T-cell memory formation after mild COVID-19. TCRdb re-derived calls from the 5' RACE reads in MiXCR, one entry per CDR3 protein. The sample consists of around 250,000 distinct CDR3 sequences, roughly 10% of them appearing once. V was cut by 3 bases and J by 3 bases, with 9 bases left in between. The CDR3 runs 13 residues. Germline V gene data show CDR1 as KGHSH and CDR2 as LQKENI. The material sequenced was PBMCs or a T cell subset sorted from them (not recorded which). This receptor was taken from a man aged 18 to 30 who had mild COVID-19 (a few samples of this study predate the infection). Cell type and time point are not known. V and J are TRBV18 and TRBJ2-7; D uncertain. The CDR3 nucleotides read TGTGCCAGCTCACCCCAGGACCTCTACGAGCAGTACTTC. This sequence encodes CASSPQDLYEQYF. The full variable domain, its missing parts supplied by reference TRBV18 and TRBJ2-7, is NAGVMQNPRHLVRRRGQEARLRCSPMKGHSHVYWYRQLPEEGLKFMVYLQKENIIDESGMPKERFSAEFPKEGPSILRIQQVVRGDSAAYFCASSPQDLYEQYFGPGTRLTVT.